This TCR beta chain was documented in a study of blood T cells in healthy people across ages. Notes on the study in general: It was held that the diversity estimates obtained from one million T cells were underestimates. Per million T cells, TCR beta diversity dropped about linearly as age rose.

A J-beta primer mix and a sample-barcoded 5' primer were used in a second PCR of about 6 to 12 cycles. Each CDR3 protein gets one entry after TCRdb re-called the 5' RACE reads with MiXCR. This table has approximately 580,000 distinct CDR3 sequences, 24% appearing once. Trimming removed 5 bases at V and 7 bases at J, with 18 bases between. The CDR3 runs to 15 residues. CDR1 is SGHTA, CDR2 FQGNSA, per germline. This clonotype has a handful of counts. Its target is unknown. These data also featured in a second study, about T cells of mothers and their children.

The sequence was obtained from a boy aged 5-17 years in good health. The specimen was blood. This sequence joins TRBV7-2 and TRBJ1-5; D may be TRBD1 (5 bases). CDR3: CASSPGPGSSQPQHF. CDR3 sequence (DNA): TGTGCCAGCAGCCCGGGACCAGGAAGCAGCCAGCCCCAGCATTTT.